This TCR beta chain derives from a study of cytomegalovirus exposure and HLA in healthy donors. Study in general: From around 180 million T cells, an earlier analysis saw 120 million or so unique TCR beta sequences.

Findings and limits, study-wide: Most of the CMV-associated TCR beta chains (in a later analysis) appeared to be HLA-restricted. CMV antigen specificity was confirmed in vitro for a few CMV-associated chains.

V gave up 3 bases and J gave up 6 bases; unmatched junction bases: 8. Germline-derived CDR1 and CDR2 are MDHEN and SYDVKM. The CDR3 extends over 15 amino acids. Note on this clone: Its cognate antigen is unknown.

The PCR made use of 60 Vbeta and 13 Jbeta primers. The repertoire was sequenced with immunoSEQ multiplex PCR; TCRdb's copy has only in-frame clones and lacks some. The sample records over 150,000 clones, roughly 77% being singletons. The sample taken for sequencing was PBMCs. This TCR derives from a man between 25 and 39 years old in good health and CMV-seropositive. This sequence joins TRBV28 and TRBJ2-3; 8 bases fit TRBD1. For the CDR3, the DNA is TGTGCCAGCAGTTTCACCAGACAGGGGCGGGATACGCAGTATTTT. Protein product: CASSFTRQGRDTQYF.